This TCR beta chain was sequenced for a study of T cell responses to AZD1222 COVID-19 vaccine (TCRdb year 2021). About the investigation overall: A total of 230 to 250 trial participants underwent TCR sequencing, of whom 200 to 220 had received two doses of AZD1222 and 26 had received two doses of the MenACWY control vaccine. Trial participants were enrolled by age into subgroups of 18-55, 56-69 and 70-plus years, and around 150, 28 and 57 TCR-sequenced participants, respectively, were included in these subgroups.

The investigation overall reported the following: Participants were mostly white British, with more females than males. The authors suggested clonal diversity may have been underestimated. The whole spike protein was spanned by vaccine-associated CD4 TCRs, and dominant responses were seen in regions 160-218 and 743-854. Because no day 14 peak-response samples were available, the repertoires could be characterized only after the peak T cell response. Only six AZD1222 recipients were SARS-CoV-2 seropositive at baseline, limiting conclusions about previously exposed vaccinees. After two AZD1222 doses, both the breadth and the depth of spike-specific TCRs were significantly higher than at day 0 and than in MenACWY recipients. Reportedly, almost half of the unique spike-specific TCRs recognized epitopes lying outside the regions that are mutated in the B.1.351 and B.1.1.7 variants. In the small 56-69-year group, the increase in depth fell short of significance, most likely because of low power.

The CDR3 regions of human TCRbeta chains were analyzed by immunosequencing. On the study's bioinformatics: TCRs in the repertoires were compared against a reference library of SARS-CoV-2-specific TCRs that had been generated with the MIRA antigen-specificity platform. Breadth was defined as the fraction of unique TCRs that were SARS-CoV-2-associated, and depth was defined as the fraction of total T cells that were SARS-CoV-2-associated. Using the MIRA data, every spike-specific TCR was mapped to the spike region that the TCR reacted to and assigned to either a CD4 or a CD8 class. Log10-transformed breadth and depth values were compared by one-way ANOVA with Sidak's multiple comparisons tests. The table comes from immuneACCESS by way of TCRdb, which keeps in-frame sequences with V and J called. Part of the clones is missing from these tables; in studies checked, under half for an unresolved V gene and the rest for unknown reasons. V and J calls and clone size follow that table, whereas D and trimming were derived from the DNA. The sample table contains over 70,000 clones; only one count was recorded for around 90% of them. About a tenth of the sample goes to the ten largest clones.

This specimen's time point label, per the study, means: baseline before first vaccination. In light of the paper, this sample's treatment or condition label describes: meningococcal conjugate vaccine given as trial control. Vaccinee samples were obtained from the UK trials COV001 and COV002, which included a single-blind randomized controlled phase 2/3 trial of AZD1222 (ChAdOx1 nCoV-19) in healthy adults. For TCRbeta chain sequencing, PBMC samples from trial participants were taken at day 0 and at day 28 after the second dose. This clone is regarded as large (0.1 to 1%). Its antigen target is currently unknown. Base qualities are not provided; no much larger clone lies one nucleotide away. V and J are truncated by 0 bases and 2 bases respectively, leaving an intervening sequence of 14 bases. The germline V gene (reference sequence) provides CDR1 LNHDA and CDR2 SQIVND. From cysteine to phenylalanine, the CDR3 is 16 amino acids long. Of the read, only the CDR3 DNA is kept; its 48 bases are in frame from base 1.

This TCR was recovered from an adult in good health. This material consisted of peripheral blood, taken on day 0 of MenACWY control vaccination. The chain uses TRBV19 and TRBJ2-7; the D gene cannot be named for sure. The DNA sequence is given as TGTGCCAGTAGTATAGACTCGGCAGGCCGAACCTACGAGCAGTACTTC. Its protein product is CASSIDSAGRTYEQYF.